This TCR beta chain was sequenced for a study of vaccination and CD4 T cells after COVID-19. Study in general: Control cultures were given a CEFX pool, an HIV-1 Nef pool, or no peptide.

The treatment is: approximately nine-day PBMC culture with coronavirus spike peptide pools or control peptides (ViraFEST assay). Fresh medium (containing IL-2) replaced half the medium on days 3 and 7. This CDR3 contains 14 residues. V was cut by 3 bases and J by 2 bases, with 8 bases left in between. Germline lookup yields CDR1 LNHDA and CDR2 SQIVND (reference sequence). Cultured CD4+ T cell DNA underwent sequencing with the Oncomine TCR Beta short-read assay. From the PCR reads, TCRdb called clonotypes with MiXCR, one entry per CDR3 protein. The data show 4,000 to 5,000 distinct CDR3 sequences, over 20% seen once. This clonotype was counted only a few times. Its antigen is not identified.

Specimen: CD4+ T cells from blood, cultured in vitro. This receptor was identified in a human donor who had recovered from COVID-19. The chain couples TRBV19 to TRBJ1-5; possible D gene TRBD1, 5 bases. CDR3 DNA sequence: TGTGCCAGTAGTATTACAGGAGGCAATCAGCCCCAGCATTTT. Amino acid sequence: CASSITGGNQPQHF.